The present T cell receptor (beta chain) was sequenced within a study of T cells after yellow fever vaccination. As concerns this clonotype: No antigen is known for it.

Findings of the study overall: Post-booster repertoires contained most primary-vaccination clones again (about 96% CD4, over 70% CD8). Contamination of FACS-sorted repertoires by abundant clonotypes from the bulk population could occur.

The CDR3 totals 14 residues. V gave up 8 bases and J gave up 7 bases, with 18 bases separating them. CDR1 and CDR2 (germline): ENHRY, SYGVKD. UMIs and a universal primer site were added when TCR cDNA was made by 5'RACE template switching. One entry per CDR3 protein results from TCRdb running MiXCR on the 5' RACE reads. The repertoire includes a few hundred thousand distinct CDR3 sequences, 4.1% of them detected once, and about 26% sits in the top ten. This receptor was taken from a man aged 18-30 years who received the YFV17D yellow fever vaccine. The source material was PBMCs, sampled 5 days after the yellow fever booster vaccination. V and J are TRBV10-3 and TRBJ2-1; D is possibly TRBD2 (6 bases). The CDR3 DNA sequence: TGTGCCATCCGTCCGGGACTGGATGAGAATGAGCAGTTCTTC. This sequence encodes CAIRPGLDENEQFF.